The clone carrying this TCR beta chain has just one count. Its antigen is still unknown. This PCR relied on a set of 60 Vbeta primers and 13 Jbeta primers. The authors' processing: A follow-up analysis tallied about 80 million unique TCR beta chains, roughly 11 million shared. The data were produced by immunoSEQ multiplex PCR, yet TCRdb's version contains in-frame clones alone and is incomplete. The V and J calls and the clone size are those of that table, but D and trimming were determined from the DNA. The sample has about 280,000 clones; approximately 90% are singletons. This specimen belongs to a study of cytomegalovirus exposure and HLA in healthy donors. Broader study findings: It was reportedly the case that the classifier diagnosed cytomegalovirus status with high specificity and sensitivity. A later analysis linked 16,951 TCR beta sequences to HLA alleles at 0.05 false discovery rate. The availability of immune exposure information extended only to CMV serostatus.

Germline V gives CDR1 SGDLS, CDR2 YYNGEE. The CDR3 totals 19 residues. The ends lost 0 bases at V and 2 bases at J; junction bases unmatched: 10. The chain is built from TRBV9 and TRBJ2-3, with 12 bases lining up with TRBD2. The receptor comes from a woman between 18 and 29 years old in good health and CMV-seronegative. Sequences were obtained from PBMCs. The CDR3 DNA reads as TGTGCCAGCAGCGTAGGATTCGGGACTAGCGGGCGATCCACAGATACGCAGTATTTT. This gives the protein CASSVGFGTSGRSTDTQYF.